Below, 4 T cell receptor beta chains from the same sample are listed, as sequenced in a study of T-cell reconstitution after alpha-beta-depleted transplantation in children (TCRdb year 2016). The treatment or condition label here, explained by the study, means: allogeneic hematopoietic cell transplantation with graft depleted of TCRalphabeta T cells and CD19 B cells. The library relied on PCR. Sequenced on an Illumina HiSeq 2500. To normalize quantification of the TCRbeta repertoire, the TCR libraries were built with molecular barcoding that relied on unique molecular identifiers. TCRdb trimmed public reads at Q25 via fastp, called clones via MiXCR and kept in-frame beta chains. Rows are unified per CDR3 protein, each entry keeping the most common DNA and genes. Present in this sample are roughly 400,000 distinct CDR3 sequences, 43% of which were seen just once. The ten biggest clones cover 25% to 30% of the sample.

The sequences come from PBMCs, collected before TCRalphabeta/CD19-depleted stem cell transplant. The receptors were gathered from a girl aged 2-10 years with aplastic anemia, due to receive a stem cell transplant.

At least ten counts were recorded for this clonotype. The rearrangement uses TRBV5-1 and TRBJ2-7, with 12 nucleotides matching TRBD2. Germline lookup yields CDR1 SGHRS and CDR2 YFSETQ. The V and J ends lost 3 bases and 0 bases, in that order; junction bases with no gene match: 10. This CDR3 spans 18 amino acids. CDR3 bases: TGCGCCAGCAGCTGGCCGAGGACTAGCGGGATAAACTCCTACGAGCAGTACTTC. Translating gives CASSWPRTSGINSYEQYF.

V and J are TRBV20-1 and TRBJ2-7; D unresolved. Germline V CDR1 and CDR2: DFQATT, SNEGSKA (reference sequence). This CDR3 has 13 residues. Trimming pared 3 bases from V and 0 bases from J, leaving 9 bases between. This CDR3 reads CSASLGSSYEQYF. The CDR3 DNA sequence: TGCAGTGCTAGTTTGGGAAGCTCCTACGAGCAGTACTTC.

Here the CDR3 reads CASSYRLAGDNEQFF. The CDR3 DNA is TGTGCCAGCAGCTATCGACTAGCGGGAGACAATGAGCAGTTCTTC. The chain couples TRBV5-6 to TRBJ2-1; 12 bases are shared with TRBD2. The V and J ends lost 3 bases and 5 bases, in that order; junction bases with no gene match: 3. CDR3 length: 15 amino acids. Germline assignment: CDR1 SGHDT and CDR2 YYEEEE.

The V gene is TRBV20-1, the J gene TRBJ2-5, with 11 bases matching TRBD1. The CDR3 is made up of 16 amino acids. V lost 7 bases and J lost 2; bases outside the gene matches: 12. Looked up from germline, CDR1 is DFQATT and CDR2 is SNEGSKA (reference sequence). The CDR3: CSVGQGAGRGQETQYF. DNA of the CDR3: TGCAGTGTAGGACAGGGGGCCGGTAGGGGACAAGAGACCCAGTACTTC.